The 16 T cell receptor beta chains in this list originate from one sample, sequenced in a study of cytotoxic CD8 clonotypes in ibrutinib-treated CLL (dated by TCRdb to the early 2020s). Interpreted using the paper, the time point label stands for: 20 to 30 months on ibrutinib. Libraries were made using the immunoSEQ multiplex PCR assay. The clones in this table, taken by TCRdb from immuneACCESS, are in-frame only. Not every clone is retained; where verified, under half of the shortfall comes from an unresolved V gene, and the cause of the rest is unknown. Here the sample has 45,000 to 65,000 clones; over 80% occur a single time. The ten most abundant clones make up about 20% of the sample. The source material was PBMCs, sampled after 24 months of ibrutinib treatment. The receptors were sampled from a human donor with chronic lymphocytic leukemia.

This clone was seen a handful of times. This chain uses TRBV2 with TRBJ2-2; D may be TRBD1 (7 bases). V was shortened by 6 bases and J by 4 bases, with 15 bases between the two germline ends. The germline V gene encodes CDR1 SNHLY and CDR2 FYNNEI. The length of the CDR3 is 15 residues. CDR3 in DNA: TGTGCCAGCAGGCAGGGGGGAGTGGGCACCGGGGAGCTGTTTTTT. Amino acids: CASRQGGVGTGELFF.

In its sample, this clone was seen once. The chain couples TRBV15 to TRBJ2-7; no clear D gene. The CDR3 sequence is 14 residues long. The germline CDR1 and CDR2 sequences are LNHNV and YYDKDF (reference sequence). The ends were cut back, 5 bases at V and 5 bases at J, with 16 bases in the middle. CDR3 nucleotide sequence: TGTGCCACCAGCTCCCTCACATACCCACACGAGCAGTACTTC. As protein: CATSSLTYPHEQYF.

The rearrangement links TRBV5-1 to TRBJ1-4, with D perhaps TRBD1 (5 bases). The germline V gene encodes CDR1 SGHRS and CDR2 YFSETQ. The ends were cut back, 0 bases at V and 0 bases at J, with 12 bases in the middle. The CDR3 contains 17 residues. The CDR3 reads CASSLGGTATTNEKLFF. CDR3 in DNA: TGCGCCAGCAGCTTGGGGGGGACGGCGACAACTAATGAAAAACTGTTTTTT.

This chain uses TRBV5-4 with TRBJ1-1, with D possibly being TRBD1 (5 bases). The V end was cut by 4 bases, the J end by 1 base, with 11 bases between. The CDR3 contains 14 residues. Per the germline V gene, CDR1 is SGHNT and CDR2 is YYREEE (reference sequence). The CDR3 sequence: CASSGAMGNTEAFF. The CDR3 nucleotides read TGTGCCAGCAGCGGGGCCATGGGGAACACTGAAGCTTTCTTT. Full variable domain (missing parts from reference TRBV5-4 and TRBJ1-1): ETGVTQSPTHLIKTRGQQVTLRCSSQSGHNTVSWYQQALGQGPQFIFQYYREEENGRGNFPPRFSGLQFPNYSSELNVNALELDDSALYLCASSGAMGNTEAFFGQGTRLTVV.

The CDR3 loop is CASSLIGAFYEQYF. CDR3 nucleotide sequence: TGTGCCAGCAGTTTGATAGGGGCCTTCTACGAGCAGTACTTC. This rearrangement joins TRBV28 to TRBJ2-7, with D possibly TRBD1 on 5 matching bases. This CDR3 comprises 14 residues. Germline CDR1 and CDR2: MDHEN and SYDVKM. Trimming took 3 bases from V and 3 from J, leaving 12 bases between them.

This rearrangement joins TRBV19 to TRBJ2-1; 7 bases line up with TRBD2. This CDR3 comprises 15 residues. Unmatched junction bases numbered 5, after V lost 3 bases and J lost 3 bases. Germline assignment: CDR1 LNHDA and CDR2 SQIVND (reference sequence). The CDR3 spells CASSISSGVYNEQFF. The CDR3 DNA is TGTGCCAGTAGTATTTCTAGCGGAGTCTACAATGAGCAGTTCTTC.

This clone occurred once. The chain recombines TRBV9 with TRBJ2-3; 12 bases are shared with TRBD2. V lost 3 bases to trimming and J lost 8 bases; unmatched junction nucleotides: 7. The CDR3 contains 15 residues. Germline CDR1 and CDR2: SGDLS and YYNGEE. The CDR3 DNA is TGTGCCAGCAGCGCAGAGACTAGCGGGAGAGGTACGCAGTATTTT. This encodes CASSAETSGRGTQYF.

The CDR3 nucleotides are TGCGCCAGCAGTGAAAGGGGACAGGGAACCTACAATGAGCAGTTCTTC. Translated: CASSERGQGTYNEQFF. V gene TRBV10-1 combines with J gene TRBJ2-1; 9 bases line up with TRBD1. This CDR3 region has 16 residues. The trim removed 3 bases at V and 2 bases at J, leaving 5 bases unmatched. Germline V gene sequence: CDR1 WNHNN, CDR2 SYGVQD (reference sequence).

This chain connects TRBV5-6 to TRBJ2-1, with TRBD2 matching 8 bases. The germline V gene has CDR1 SGHDT and CDR2 YYEEEE. The junction had 1 base not matched to a gene; V was cut back by 2 bases and J by 6 bases. The CDR3 has 13 residues. As DNA, the CDR3 is TGTGCCAGCAGCTTCGGGACTAGCAATGAGCAGTTCTTC. Translating it yields CASSFGTSNEQFF.

This clone occurred a few times. The V and J genes are TRBV5-1 and TRBJ1-2; 7 nucleotides agree with TRBD1. Trimming cost V 0 bases and J 1 base; bases outside gene matches: 6. CDR1 and CDR2 from the germline V gene are SGHRS and YFSETQ. CDR3 length: 16 residues. The CDR3 nucleotides are TGCGCCAGCAGCTTGGAAACGGGACAGCTTAACTATGGCTACACCTTC. Residues: CASSLETGQLNYGYTF.

V is TRBV29-1 and J is TRBJ1-2, with D unclear. V lost 4 bases and J 4 bases, leaving 7 bases between the germline ends. CDR1 and CDR2 (germline): SQVTM, ANQGSEA. The CDR3 contains 11 residues. The CDR3 is CSVVEGYGYTF. The CDR3 DNA sequence: TGCAGCGTTGTGGAGGGCTATGGCTACACCTTC.

The chain links TRBV30 to TRBJ2-7, with unresolved D. The CDR3 consists of 12 residues. The ends were cut back, 0 bases at V and 7 bases at J, with 10 bases in the middle. CDR1 is GTSNPN, CDR2 SVGIG, per germline (reference sequence). The CDR3 DNA reads TGTGCCTGGAGTGTTACGCGCCTTGAGCAGTACTTC. It is translated as CAWSVTRLEQYF.

The rearrangement links TRBV4-1 to TRBJ2-2; D gene unclear. Germline V CDR1 and CDR2: MGHRA, YSYEKL. The V end lost 1 base, the J end lost 3 bases, and 15 bases lay between the germline ends. The CDR3 is 17 amino acids. The CDR3 reads CASSQVNLGLDTGELFF. Here the CDR3 DNA reads TGCGCCAGCAGCCAAGTAAACTTAGGGTTGGACACCGGGGAGCTGTTTTTT.

This clone was detected only once. The chain couples TRBV10-3 to TRBJ2-4; the D gene is possibly TRBD1 (6 bases). The V end lost 3 bases, the J end lost 3 bases, and 15 bases lay between the germline ends. Germline values: CDR1 ENHRY, CDR2 SYGVKD. This CDR3 contains 16 residues. The CDR3 loop reads CAISDVVGAGKNIQYF. Here the CDR3 DNA reads TGTGCCATCAGTGACGTGGTGGGGGCAGGCAAAAACATTCAGTACTTC.

The chain couples TRBV29-1 to TRBJ1-2; 7 nucleotides agree with TRBD1. J was trimmed by 4 bases and V by 5 bases; bases with no gene match: 7. The CDR3 contains 13 residues. The V gene's germline CDR1 is SQVTM and CDR2 ANQGSEA. The CDR3 DNA reads TGCAGCGTTAGGGGACAGCCTAGCTATGGCTACACCTTC. It is translated as CSVRGQPSYGYTF.

The rearrangement joins TRBV10-3 to TRBJ2-1, with 7 bases aligning to TRBD1. V shed 7 bases and J 7 bases; nucleotides not matched to a gene: 10. CDR1 is ENHRY, CDR2 SYGVKD, per germline. This CDR3 is built from 14 residues. The DNA of the CDR3 is TGTGCCATCAAAGGGGCAGGGGGTAGGAATGAGCAGTTCTTC. As protein: CAIKGAGGRNEQFF.